A single sample is the source of the 11 T cell receptor beta chains below, sequenced in a study of blood T cell repertoires in COVID-19. The repertoire was sequenced with immunoSEQ multiplex PCR; TCRdb's copy has only in-frame clones and lacks some. The data show about 250,000 clones, roughly 84% seen once. The sample comprised PBMCs or T cells enriched from blood (not recorded which). All receptors come from a woman aged 45-65 years who had been exposed to COVID-19.

The chain is built from TRBV30 and TRBJ1-6, with 9 bases that match TRBD1. The CDR3 sequence is 16 residues long. J gave up 7 bases and V 3 bases, and 10 bases lay outside the gene matches. Germline loops: CDR1 GTSNPN, CDR2 SVGIG (reference sequence). CDR3: CAWSLPTGTGNSPLHF. As DNA, the CDR3 is TGTGCCTGGAGCCTCCCGACCGGGACAGGGAATTCACCCCTCCACTTT.

The chain employs TRBV9 and TRBJ1-3; 7 positions agree with TRBD1. J gave up 4 bases and V 0 bases, and 4 bases lay outside the gene matches. CDR1 is SGDLS and CDR2 is YYNGEE in the germline V gene. The CDR3 consists of 15 residues. Written as DNA, the CDR3 is TGTGCCAGCAGCGTAGGCGGGACAGTAGGAAACACCATATATTTT. Its protein product is CASSVGGTVGNTIYF.

The V gene is TRBV10-3, the J gene TRBJ1-6; the match to TRBD1 covers 7 bases. V lost 8 bases to trimming and J lost 8 bases; unmatched junction nucleotides: 12. The CDR3 loop spans 15 amino acids. Germline V gene data show CDR1 as ENHRY and CDR2 as SYGVKD. The CDR3 bases are TGTGCCATCGGGGTTTTCGGGACAGTCGATTCACCCCTCCACTTT. This encodes CAIGVFGTVDSPLHF.

The chain combines TRBV13 with TRBJ2-3, with 7 bases that match TRBD2. Germline lookup yields CDR1 PRHDT and CDR2 FYEKMQ (reference sequence). The V segment lost 0 bases and the J segment 0 bases; nucleotides outside the gene matches: 3. This CDR3 contains 16 residues. CDR3 sequence reads: CASSLGFGGSTDTQYF. The CDR3 nucleotides are TGTGCCAGCAGCTTAGGGTTCGGGGGGAGCACAGATACGCAGTATTTT.

This rearrangement joins TRBV7-8 to TRBJ2-1; 8 positions match TRBD1. V gave up 5 bases and J gave up 7 bases; unmatched junction bases: 10. The CDR3 contains 15 residues. CDR1 and CDR2 (germline): SGHVS, FQNEAQ. This CDR3 reads CASSLRTGSRNEQFF. The CDR3 coding sequence is TGTGCCAGCAGCCTAAGGACAGGGAGTAGGAATGAGCAGTTCTTC.

The chain has TRBV11-2 and TRBJ2-7, with 9 bases fitting TRBD1. The CDR3 contains 15 residues. Germline CDR1 SGHAT, CDR2 FQNNGV. Trimming cost V 3 bases and J 5 bases; bases outside gene matches: 8. The CDR3 loop is CASSLGDRAIDEQYF. The CDR3 bases are TGTGCCAGCAGCTTGGGGGACAGGGCAATAGACGAGCAGTACTTC.

V gene TRBV6-2 or TRBV6-3 combines with J gene TRBJ1-6, with D tentatively TRBD1 (6 bases). With 0 bases removed from V and 5 bases from J, the gap between germline ends came to 11 bases. Looked up from germline, CDR1 is MNHEY and CDR2 is SVGEGT. The CDR3 has 16 amino acids. The CDR3: CASSYSRDIHNSPLHF. DNA of the CDR3: TGTGCCAGCAGTTACTCGAGGGACATCCATAATTCACCCCTCCACTTT.

The CDR3 loop reads CASGRDRGEQFF. For the CDR3, the DNA is TGTGCCAGCGGGAGGGATCGGGGTGAGCAGTTCTTC. The chain combines TRBV12-3 or TRBV12-4 with TRBJ2-1; 7 nucleotides line up with TRBD2. V lost 8 bases to trimming and J lost 9 bases; unmatched junction nucleotides: 7. CDR3 size: 12 residues.

This clone came up a few times. The chain joins TRBV30 to TRBJ1-1, with D perhaps TRBD1 (6 bases). Per the germline V gene, CDR1 is GTSNPN and CDR2 is SVGIG (reference sequence). The CDR3 runs to 15 residues. Trimming stripped 0 bases from V and 4 bases from J, with 15 bases between. Written as DNA, the CDR3 is TGTGCCTGGAGTGTCAGGCGGGGGCCGGGCACTGAAGCTTTCTTT. This gives the protein CAWSVRRGPGTEAFF.

The chain has TRBV24-1 and TRBJ2-2; 11 nucleotides align to TRBD1. Trimming removed 3 bases from V and 7 bases from J; junction bases left unmatched: 6. CDR3 length: 16 amino acids. Germline V gives CDR1 KGHDR, CDR2 SFDVKD. The CDR3 DNA reads TGTGCCACCAGTGATCTTGGACAGGGGGCAGGCGGGGAGCTGTTTTTT. Translated, it gives CATSDLGQGAGGELFF.

The CDR3 loop reads CASSEGTSGNYNEQFF. CDR3 nucleotides: TGTGCCAGCAGTGAAGGGACTAGCGGCAACTACAATGAGCAGTTCTTC. This sequence joins TRBV2 and TRBJ2-1; 10 bases fit TRBD2. Germline CDR1 SNHLY, CDR2 FYNNEI. J was trimmed by 3 bases and V by 1 base; bases with no gene match: 3. The CDR3 contains 16 residues. Variable domain in full (rest from reference TRBV2 and TRBJ2-1): EPEVTQTPSHQVTQMGQEVILRCVPISNHLYFYWYRQILGQKVEFLVSFYNNEISEKSEIFDDQFSVERPDGSNFTLKIRSTKLEDSAMYFCASSEGTSGNYNEQFFGPGTRLTVL.